This is a list of T cell receptor beta chains from one sample in a study of T cells in Graves' hyperthyroidism and ophthalmopathy. TCRdb re-analysed the multiplex PCR reads in MiXCR, keeping a single row per CDR3 protein. The table lists fewer than 750,000 distinct CDR3 sequences, about 14% of them singletons. The sequencing sample was made of blood. Receptors originate from a woman between 50 and 59 years old with Graves' ophthalmopathy. Each CDR3 is given with its conserved first and last residue. The D gene is left open where the match is weak. The size of a clone is reported for some rows only, either as once, few or many, or as a class for expanded clones.

clone size: many
D gene: TRBD2
CDR3 length: 19
J gene: TRBJ2-1
V gene: TRBV11-2
CDR3 DNA: TGTGCCAGCAGCCCTAGACCCCAGGAGGGCGGGAGTTCCTACAATGAGCAGTTCTTC
CDR3 protein: CASSPRPQEGGSSYNEQFF

clone size: many
D gene: NA
CDR3 length: 15
J gene: TRBJ1-2
V gene: TRBV7-2
CDR3 DNA: TGTGCCAGCAGCTTAGCTATAGGGACACAGGGTGGCTACACCTTC
CDR3 protein: CASSLAIGTQGGYTF

clone size: many
D gene: TRBD1
CDR3 length: 15
J gene: TRBJ1-2
V gene: TRBV27
CDR3 DNA: TGTGCCAGCAGTTCAGGGACAGGGGTGGGTTATGGCTACACCTTC
CDR3 protein: CASSSGTGVGYGYTF

clone size: NA
D gene: NA
CDR3 length: 15
J gene: TRBJ1-1
V gene: TRBV5-4
CDR3 DNA: TGTGCCAGCAGCAGCGCCGCCGAGGAATTAATTGAAGCTTTCTTT
CDR3 protein: CASSSAAEELIEAFF

clone size: many
D gene: TRBD1
CDR3 length: 16
J gene: TRBJ2-3
V gene: TRBV12-3/TRBV12-4
CDR3 DNA: TGTGCCAGCAGTCCCCGTGACAGGGGACGCACAGATACGCAGTATTTT
CDR3 protein: CASSPRDRGRTDTQYF

clone size: NA
D gene: NA
CDR3 length: 14
J gene: TRBJ1-6
V gene: TRBV12-3/TRBV12-4
CDR3 DNA: TGTGCCAGCAGTAAAATAGACAGGAATTCACCCCTCCACTTT
CDR3 protein: CASSKIDRNSPLHF

clone size: few
D gene: NA
CDR3 length: 16
J gene: TRBJ1-2
V gene: TRBV19
CDR3 DNA: TGTGCCAGTAGTCCCACGACAGCATCCTATGCGGGTGGCTACACCTTC
CDR3 protein: CASSPTTASYAGGYTF

clone size: few
D gene: TRBD2
CDR3 length: 19
J gene: TRBJ2-5
V gene: TRBV24-1
CDR3 DNA: TGTGCCACCAGTGATCCCCTAGGACTAGCGGGAGATAAACAAGAGACCCAGTACTTC
CDR3 protein: CATSDPLGLAGDKQETQYF

clone size: many
D gene: TRBD2
CDR3 length: 13
J gene: TRBJ2-1
V gene: TRBV7-9
CDR3 DNA: TGTGCCAGCAGCTCCGCAGGGAGGGGCGAGCAGTTCTTC
CDR3 protein: CASSSAGRGEQFF

clone size: NA
D gene: TRBD2
CDR3 length: 13
J gene: TRBJ2-5
V gene: TRBV29-1
CDR3 DNA: TGCAGCGTAGAGGAGAGGGGAGGGGAGACCCAGTACTTC
CDR3 protein: CSVEERGGETQYF

clone size: many
D gene: TRBD2
CDR3 length: 16
J gene: TRBJ2-1
V gene: TRBV7-8
CDR3 DNA: TGTGCCAGCAGCCCGGGACTAGCGAATACCTACAATGAGCAGTTCTTC
CDR3 protein: CASSPGLANTYNEQFF

clone size: few
D gene: NA
CDR3 length: 14
J gene: TRBJ1-4
V gene: TRBV19
CDR3 DNA: TGTGCCAGTAGTATCCTTTTTGATGGAGAAAAACTGTTTTTT
CDR3 protein: CASSILFDGEKLFF

clone size: many
D gene: NA
CDR3 length: 15
J gene: TRBJ1-2
V gene: TRBV28
CDR3 DNA: TGTGCCAGCACCGAGGACCCACAGGGCCGGGGAGGCTACACCTTC
CDR3 protein: CASTEDPQGRGGYTF

clone size: once
D gene: TRBD1
CDR3 length: 15
J gene: TRBJ2-1
V gene: TRBV7-3
CDR3 DNA: TGTGCCAGCAGCTACGGGACAGGGGCTCACAATGAGCAGTTCTTC
CDR3 protein: CASSYGTGAHNEQFF

clone size: NA
D gene: TRBD2
CDR3 length: 15
J gene: TRBJ2-5
V gene: TRBV20-1
CDR3 DNA: TGCAGTGCTAGAGATCTGCGGCTAGCGGGAGCGACCCAGTACTTC
CDR3 protein: CSARDLRLAGATQYF

clone size: many
D gene: NA
CDR3 length: 15
J gene: TRBJ1-1
V gene: TRBV28
CDR3 DNA: TGTGCCAGCAGTCCGTACGACAGAGGGAACACTGAAGCTTTCTTT
CDR3 protein: CASSPYDRGNTEAFF

clone size: NA
D gene: TRBD2
CDR3 length: 15
J gene: TRBJ2-1
V gene: TRBV4-3
CDR3 DNA: TGCGCCAGCAAAAAAGGGACTAGCGGGATTTACGAGCAGTTCTTC
CDR3 protein: CASKKGTSGIYEQFF

clone size: many
D gene: TRBD2
CDR3 length: 16
J gene: TRBJ2-1
V gene: TRBV20-1
CDR3 DNA: TGCAGTGCTAGTAATCTAGCGGCCAGCTCCTACAATGAGCAGTTCTTC
CDR3 protein: CSASNLAASSYNEQFF

clone size: many
D gene: NA
CDR3 length: 16
J gene: TRBJ1-5
V gene: TRBV28
CDR3 DNA: TGTGCCAGCAGTTTAACTACACAGGGAGGCAATCAGCCCCAGCATTTT
CDR3 protein: CASSLTTQGGNQPQHF

clone size: NA
D gene: TRBD1
CDR3 length: 16
J gene: TRBJ1-5
V gene: TRBV24-1
CDR3 DNA: TGTGCCACCAGTGATTCCGGGACAGGGGTGGGTCAGCCCCAGCATTTT
CDR3 protein: CATSDSGTGVGQPQHF

clone size: many
D gene: TRBD1
CDR3 length: 16
J gene: TRBJ2-1
V gene: TRBV7-3
CDR3 DNA: TGTGCCAGCAGCTTAATAGGACAGGCCTCCTACAATGAGCAGTTCTTC
CDR3 protein: CASSLIGQASYNEQFF

clone size: many
D gene: TRBD1
CDR3 length: 13
J gene: TRBJ1-1
V gene: TRBV20-1
CDR3 DNA: TGCAGTGCTATAACGACAGGGGGCCGTGAAGCTTTCTTT
CDR3 protein: CSAITTGGREAFF

clone size: NA
D gene: NA
CDR3 length: 14
J gene: TRBJ2-1
V gene: TRBV9
CDR3 DNA: TGTGCCAGCAGCTGGGGCGTTCTGGGCAATGAGCAGTTCTTC
CDR3 protein: CASSWGVLGNEQFF

clone size: NA
D gene: NA
CDR3 length: 15
J gene: TRBJ2-3
V gene: TRBV12-5
CDR3 DNA: TGTGCTAGTGGTTCCCCGGGACCGGACACAGATACGCAGTATTTT
CDR3 protein: CASGSPGPDTDTQYF

clone size: many
D gene: NA
CDR3 length: 16
J gene: TRBJ2-5
V gene: TRBV18
CDR3 DNA: TGTGCCAGCTCACCAGTAGGAGGGGGAAACCAAGAGACCCAGTACTTC
CDR3 protein: CASSPVGGGNQETQYF

clone size: many
D gene: TRBD2
CDR3 length: 14
J gene: TRBJ2-1
V gene: TRBV27
CDR3 DNA: TGTGCCAGCAGTAAACTAGCGGGAGGGCCGTCGCTGTTCTTC
CDR3 protein: CASSKLAGGPSLFF

clone size: NA
D gene: NA
CDR3 length: 15
J gene: TRBJ2-5
V gene: TRBV7-3
CDR3 DNA: TGTGCCAGCAGCTTACGTGCGGGGGCCGCAGAGACCCAGCACTTC
CDR3 protein: CASSLRAGAAETQHF

clone size: NA
D gene: TRBD1
CDR3 length: 15
J gene: TRBJ2-7
V gene: TRBV14
CDR3 DNA: TGTGCCAGCAGCCAAGGACAGGGAGCTGCCTACGAGCAGTACTTC
CDR3 protein: CASSQGQGAAYEQYF

clone size: many
D gene: NA
CDR3 length: 15
J gene: TRBJ1-1
V gene: TRBV7-3
CDR3 DNA: TGTGCCAGCAGCTTAAGGGGCAAAGGAAGAACTGAAGCTTTCTTT
CDR3 protein: CASSLRGKGRTEAFF

clone size: few
D gene: NA
CDR3 length: 13
J gene: TRBJ2-5
V gene: TRBV27
CDR3 DNA: TGTGCCAGCAAAAGAGACTCCAAAGAGACCCAGTACTTC
CDR3 protein: CASKRDSKETQYF

clone size: many
D gene: NA
CDR3 length: 15
J gene: TRBJ2-3
V gene: TRBV7-2
CDR3 DNA: TGTGCCAGCAGCACAAGGGGTTATTCCACAGATACGCAGTATTTT
CDR3 protein: CASSTRGYSTDTQYF

clone size: many
D gene: TRBD1
CDR3 length: 16
J gene: TRBJ2-7
V gene: TRBV30
CDR3 DNA: TGTGCCTGGAGTGACCCCGACAGGGCGCCCCTCAACGAGCAGTACTTC
CDR3 protein: CAWSDPDRAPLNEQYF

clone size: NA
D gene: TRBD2
CDR3 length: 19
J gene: TRBJ2-1
V gene: TRBV19
CDR3 DNA: TGTGCCAGTAGTATTCGGCTAGCGGGAACCCATCGCTCCTACAATGAGCAGTTCTTC
CDR3 protein: CASSIRLAGTHRSYNEQFF

clone size: many
D gene: NA
CDR3 length: 14
J gene: TRBJ2-1
V gene: TRBV20-1
CDR3 DNA: TGCAGTGCGAGAGGGGGGAGGGCCGACAATGAGCAGTTCTTC
CDR3 protein: CSARGGRADNEQFF

clone size: many
D gene: NA
CDR3 length: 15
J gene: TRBJ1-1
V gene: TRBV11-3
CDR3 DNA: TGTGCCAGCAGCTCGCGCCCGGGGACACCCCTTGAAGCTTTCTTT
CDR3 protein: CASSSRPGTPLEAFF

clone size: few
D gene: TRBD2
CDR3 length: 14
J gene: TRBJ2-3
V gene: TRBV5-6
CDR3 DNA: TGTGCCAGCAGCTTGTTCGGGAGGGCAGATACGCAGTATTTT
CDR3 protein: CASSLFGRADTQYF

clone size: many
D gene: NA
CDR3 length: 15
J gene: TRBJ1-4
V gene: TRBV28
CDR3 DNA: TGTGCCAGCAGTTCACCTGGGGGAAGTAATGAAAAACTGTTTTTT
CDR3 protein: CASSSPGGSNEKLFF